This T cell receptor beta chain was profiled in a study of CD8+CD57+ T cells in acquired aplastic anemia. As for the study in general: Quantities of DNA derived from sorted CD4+ and CD8+ cells averaged around 3 ug.

Genomic DNA templated the TCR beta VDJ and CDR3 profiling. TCRdb analysed the reads with MiXCR anew, one entry per CDR3 protein. The table lists around 180,000 distinct CDR3 sequences, less than 60% of them singletons. On this clonotype: The antigen is unknown.

V was shortened by 5 bases and J by 0 bases, with 17 bases between the two germline ends. Germline-derived CDR1 and CDR2 are MGHDK and SYGVNS. The CDR3 totals 17 residues. Those patients picked for sequencing had displayed CD8+CD57+ cell expansion on flow cytometry. Patients uniformly had severe acquired aplastic anemia. Patients were treatment-naive when blood was sampled. Study-wide results and limits: Common to patients and controls were twenty-nine CD8+ CDR3 sequences.

This clonotype was obtained from a human donor with aplastic anemia. The V and J genes are TRBV25-1 and TRBJ1-3; D not certain. Material for sequencing was sorted CD4+, CD8+, or CD8+CD57+ T cells (not recorded which) from PBMCs. CDR3 bases: TGTGCCAGCAGTTTCTCCCCAGCTATCCCCTCTGGAAACACCATATATTTT. This sequence encodes CASSFSPAIPSGNTIYF.